Listed here are 18 T cell receptor beta chains from one sample, sequenced in a study of CD8+ T cells in alopecia areata. Following extraction, RNA underwent reverse transcription to cDNA, which served as the sequencing template. This table comes from immunoSEQ multiplex PCR, and its TCRdb copy is limited to in-frame clones, with some not included. The repertoire includes about 110,000 clones, roughly 50% of them detected once, and about 12% sits in the top ten. Regarding treatment: oral pan-JAK inhibitor, 5-10 mg twice daily. The sample here was CD8+ T cells sorted from blood, taken at week 24, from a patient treated with tofacitinib. These receptors originate from a human donor with alopecia areata.

This chain joins TRBV2 and TRBJ1-3; D gene uncertain. Germline lookup yields CDR1 SNHLY and CDR2 FYNNEI. Trimming stripped 8 bases from V and 4 bases from J, with 9 bases between. This CDR3 has 12 amino acids. The DNA for the CDR3 is TGTGCCAGCGAGGATTACGGAAACACCATATATTTT. Protein product: CASEDYGNTIYF. The variable domain in full, with the rest retrieved from reference TRBV2 and TRBJ1-3, is EPEVTQTPSHQVTQMGQEVILRCVPISNHLYFYWYRQILGQKVEFLVSFYNNEISEKSEIFDDQFSVERPDGSNFTLKIRSTKLEDSAMYFCASEDYGNTIYFGEGSWLTVV.

The rearrangement uses TRBV6-6 and TRBJ1-5; the D is unclear. The V gene lost 5 bases and the J gene lost 7 bases, with 12 bases spanning the gap. The CDR3 is 13 residues long. Per the germline V gene, CDR1 is MNHNY and CDR2 is SVGAGI (reference sequence). CDR3 protein: CASSDEGWQPQHF. CDR3 DNA sequence: TGTGCCAGCAGTGACGAAGGGTGGCAGCCCCAGCATTTT.

The rearrangement uses TRBV4-2 and TRBJ1-5, with TRBD1 identical over 7 bases. This CDR3 has 15 amino acids. CDR1 and CDR2 from the germline V gene are LGHNA and YNFKEQ. V was clipped by 6 bases and J by 1 base; unmatched bases: 6. CDR3 sequence: CASRLEGASNQPQHF. CDR3 coding DNA: TGTGCCAGCAGGCTCGAGGGGGCGAGCAATCAGCCCCAGCATTTT.

The CDR3 DNA sequence: TGTGCCAGCAGCCCAGAAGCAGCGAACACTGAAGCTTTCTTT. Amino acids: CASSPEAANTEAFF. V is TRBV9 and J is TRBJ1-1; D is undetermined. The CDR3 runs to 14 residues. CDR1 SGDLS and CDR2 YYNGEE come from the germline V gene. Trimming cost V 4 bases and J 1 base, with 11 bases left between them.

V gene TRBV9 combines with J gene TRBJ2-1, with TRBD2 matching 13 bases. This CDR3 region has 15 residues. Losses at the gene ends were 4 bases for V and 9 bases for J; bases not matched to a gene: 7. Germline V gene lookup returns CDR1 SGDLS and CDR2 YYNGEE. The CDR3 reads CASSTPGLAGREQFF. CDR3 nucleotides: TGTGCCAGCAGCACCCCGGGACTAGCGGGGCGTGAGCAGTTCTTC.

The chain uses TRBV27 and TRBJ1-2, with a tentative D call TRBD1 (5 bases). The germline V gene has CDR1 MNHEY and CDR2 SMNVEV (reference sequence). V lost 6 bases and J lost 4, with 21 bases in between. This CDR3 contains 16 residues. This chain's CDR3 is CASRLVAGKGGYGYTF. For the CDR3, the DNA is TGTGCCAGCAGATTAGTAGCAGGGAAAGGAGGCTATGGCTACACCTTC.

V and J are TRBV16 and TRBJ2-7; 8 bases agree with TRBD1. Per germline, CDR1 KGHSY and CDR2 FQNENV. This CDR3 comprises 16 residues. The ends lost 4 bases at V and 2 bases at J; junction bases unmatched: 10. The CDR3 DNA sequence: TGTGCCAGCAGCCCCCAGACAGGGGTTCCCCCCTACGAGCAGTACTTC. This translates into CASSPQTGVPPYEQYF.

This rearrangement joins TRBV7-8 to TRBJ2-3; D might be TRBD1 or TRBD2, each matching 5 bases. CDR1 SGHVS and CDR2 FQNEAQ come from the germline V gene. The CDR3 is 14 residues long. Between the trimmed V and J ends, which lost 3 bases and 6 bases, there was a span of 13 bases. In nucleotides, the CDR3 is TGTGCCAGCAGCTTGACCGGGGCGTTGGATACGCAGTATTTT. Amino acids: CASSLTGALDTQYF.

This clone has just a few counts. This sequence joins TRBV15 and TRBJ2-7; TRBD2 agrees at 7 bases. Germline lookup yields CDR1 LNHNV and CDR2 YYDKDF (reference sequence). This CDR3 has 12 residues. J lost 3 bases, V lost 5 bases, and 1 base had no gene match. CDR3 region: CATSGGGYEQYF. CDR3 DNA sequence: TGTGCCACCAGCGGGGGGGGCTACGAGCAGTACTTC.

In DNA form, the CDR3 reads TGTGCCAGCAGTTTCGCCGGGGCTTGGGAGACCCAGTACTTC. Protein: CASSFAGAWETQYF. The gene calls are TRBV6-6 and TRBJ2-5; the D call may be TRBD1 or TRBD2 (5 bases each). V was shortened by 4 bases and J by 5 bases, with 14 bases between the two germline ends. Germline lookup yields CDR1 MNHNY and CDR2 SVGAGI (reference sequence). This CDR3 is 14 amino acids long.

The chain carries TRBV7-8 and TRBJ2-5, with 7 bases that match TRBD1. CDR1 and CDR2 from the germline V gene are SGHVS and FQNEAQ. This CDR3 region has 16 residues. Trimming cost V 4 bases and J 2 bases; bases outside gene matches: 10. The CDR3 reads CASSSQRDSGQETQYF. The CDR3 DNA is TGTGCCAGCAGCTCCCAGAGGGACAGCGGACAAGAGACCCAGTACTTC.

This clone turned up a few times. The CDR3 nucleotides are TGCGCCAGCAGACTAGCGGGGGGGGGCATCACAGATACGCAGTATTTT. Protein: CASRLAGGGITDTQYF. The genes are TRBV10-2 and TRBJ2-3; 13 bases are shared with TRBD2. This CDR3 region has 16 residues. Germline V lookup: CDR1 WSHSY, CDR2 SAAADI. V shed 6 bases and J 2 bases; nucleotides not matched to a gene: 5.

This chain joins TRBV13 and TRBJ1-1, with TRBD1 as a possible D gene (5 bases). The V end was cut by 0 bases, the J end by 12 bases, with 11 bases between. The CDR3 extends over 12 amino acids. Germline lookup yields CDR1 PRHDT and CDR2 FYEKMQ (reference sequence). Here the CDR3 DNA reads TGTGCCAGCAGCTTAGGAGGGACGCCCACTTTCTTT. Translating it yields CASSLGGTPTFF.

This clone was counted a single time. This chain joins TRBV14 and TRBJ2-7; D gene unclear. Trimming cost V 0 bases and J 2 bases, with 14 bases left between them. CDR1 and CDR2 from the germline V gene are SGHDN and FVKESK. The CDR3 extends over 16 amino acids. CDR3 sequence (DNA): TGTGCCAGCAGCCAAGATAGGTCGTACATAACCTACGAGCAGTACTTC. The encoded protein is CASSQDRSYITYEQYF.

This clone was seen a few times. The CDR3, as DNA: TGTGCCAGCAGCCAAATGGGACAGCACAATGAGCAGTTCTTC. Protein sequence: CASSQMGQHNEQFF. The chain joins TRBV4-2 to TRBJ2-1; TRBD1 matches at 7 bases. Germline assignment: CDR1 LGHNA and CDR2 YNFKEQ. With V trimmed by 2 bases and J by 5 bases, 3 bases remained unmatched. CDR3 size: 14 residues.

This clone was found a few times. The gene calls are TRBV9 and TRBJ2-5; D call uncertain. V shed 0 bases and J shed 1 base, with 10 bases lying between them. The germline CDR1 and CDR2 sequences are SGDLS and YYNGEE. The CDR3 is 15 residues long. The CDR3: CASSVEGLVQETQYF. The CDR3 DNA is TGTGCCAGCAGCGTAGAAGGCCTAGTCCAAGAGACCCAGTACTTC.

This chain links TRBV19 with TRBJ1-6; D is unresolved. The germline V gene encodes CDR1 LNHDA and CDR2 SQIVND (reference sequence). V was cut by 3 bases and J by 12 bases, with 12 bases left in between. The CDR3 covers 13 residues. The CDR3 reads CASSINQEVPLHF. CDR3 coding DNA: TGTGCCAGTAGTATTAATCAGGAGGTACCCCTCCACTTT.

The CDR3: CASSFGAGGRYEQYF. CDR3 sequence (DNA): TGTGCCAGCAGCTTTGGGGCAGGGGGGAGGTACGAGCAGTACTTC. The chain couples TRBV11-2 to TRBJ2-7; possible D gene TRBD1, 7 bases. V lost 3 bases to trimming and J lost 4 bases, with 16 bases between them. Per germline, CDR1 SGHAT and CDR2 FQNNGV. The CDR3 is 15 amino acids.